This TCR beta chain was sequenced in a study of T cell responses to AZD1222 COVID-19 vaccine. At the level of the study: Second-dose intervals near 4 or 12 weeks were combined. The study, taken as a whole, reports: At baseline, seropositivity was found in only a handful of AZD1222 recipients.

Libraries were prepared by immunoSEQ multiplex PCR; TCRdb keeps only in-frame clonotypes and omits some of them. The profile shows 100,000 to 150,000 clones, about 90% of them singletons. This clone was found a few times. Antigen: not known. The CDR3 runs to 12 residues. CDR1 DFQATT and CDR2 SNEGSKA come from the germline V gene (reference sequence). Trimming at V came to 3 bases and at J to 3 bases, leaving 1 base not matched to a gene. The sequencing used peripheral blood, collected on day 0 of AZD1222 vaccination. This chain uses TRBV20-1 with TRBJ1-1, with TRBD1 identical over 7 bases. The sequence was collected from an adult in good health. The CDR3 is CSASQGDTEAFF. CDR3 DNA: TGCAGTGCTAGTCAGGGGGACACTGAAGCTTTCTTT.